This TCR beta chain was sequenced during a study of Tregs in tolerant kidney transplant recipients. The germline V and J ends were trimmed by 6 bases and 4 bases, with 22 bases remaining between them. The CDR3 length is 16 residues. Germline V CDR1 and CDR2: MNHEY, SVGAGI. This table comes from immunoSEQ multiplex PCR, and its TCRdb copy is limited to in-frame clones, with some not included. The table shows approximately 16,000 clones, with around 80% occurring only once. Unstimulated regulatory T cells (CD4+CD25+CD127-), CD4+CD25- non-regulatory cells, CD4 and CD8 cells were FACS-sorted from thawed PBMCs. Thawed PBMCs were rested overnight at 37°C with 200 to 250 IU/ml IL-2 before regulatory T cell sorting.

The clonotype originates from a human donor who received a combined kidney and bone marrow transplant. The chain is built from TRBV6-5 and TRBJ2-7, with a weak D call TRBD1 (6 bases). The source was Tregs from blood, collected before the transplant. The CDR3 loop is CASRYRVTGPGYEQYF. The CDR3 DNA reads as TGTGCCAGCAGGTACAGGGTAACAGGCCCTGGTTACGAGCAGTACTTC.